A selection of T cell receptor beta chains follows, all from one sample in a study of blood T cells in healthy people across ages. Via MiXCR, TCRdb re-called the 5' RACE reads, giving one row per CDR3 protein. Of about 1,400,000 distinct CDR3 sequences in the sample, roughly 45% are singletons; the top ten hold roughly 7.7%. Specimen: blood. These receptors originate from a woman aged 18-29 years in good health. The CDR3 runs from the conserved cysteine through the conserved F or W. A D gene is named only where the DNA matches it firmly. Clone size is shown for a subset of rows, as once, few, many or a class of expanded clone.

abundance	v_gene	j_gene	d_gene	CDR3nt	CDR3aa
.	TRBV4-2	TRBJ2-2	.	TGTGCCAGCAGCCAACAATCAAACACCGGGGAGCTGTTTTTT	CASSQQSNTGELFF
.	TRBV19	TRBJ2-1	.	TGTGCCAGTAGTATAAGTAGCGGACCCTACAATGAGCAGTTCTTC	CASSISSGPYNEQFF
.	TRBV27	TRBJ2-7	.	TGTGCCAGCAGTTTCAAGGACAGCTACTCCTACGAGCAGTACTTC	CASSFKDSYSYEQYF
.	TRBV7-7	TRBJ2-2	.	TGTGCCAGCAGCTTCGGATTCCGGGGGCGACCCGGGGAGCTGTTTTTT	CASSFGFRGRPGELFF
.	TRBV28	TRBJ2-7	.	TGTGCCAGCAGTGAGCGGACGGGCTTGGGCGAGCAGTACTTC	CASSERTGLGEQYF
.	TRBV6-1	TRBJ2-1	.	TGTGCCAGCAGGAGGGGACTGACGGACTTGAATGAGCAGTTCTTC	CASRRGLTDLNEQFF
.	TRBV6-5	TRBJ2-2	.	TGTGCCAGCGGGGAAGGACAGTTTGGCGGGGAGCTGTTTTTT	CASGEGQFGGELFF
.	TRBV5-1	TRBJ2-1	.	TGCGCCAGCAGCTTGCAATCCGTTTACAATGAGCAGTTCTTC	CASSLQSVYNEQFF
once	TRBV25-1	TRBJ2-1	.	TGTGCCAGCAGTGGCTACAATAATGGCCATGAGCAGTTCTTC	CASSGYNNGHEQFF
once	TRBV7-2	TRBJ2-3	TRBD1	TGTGCCAGCAGCCGACAGGGTAGCGCAGATATGCAGTATTTT	CASSRQGSADMQYF
.	TRBV27	TRBJ2-1	.	TGTGCCAGCAGCCTAGTGGGGCTCGACAATGAGCAGTTCTTC	CASSLVGLDNEQFF
.	TRBV10-3	TRBJ2-7	TRBD1	TGTGCCATCAGTGAAAATACAGGGGGGTACGAGCAGTACTTC	CAISENTGGYEQYF
.	TRBV7-2	TRBJ2-1	TRBD2	TGTGCCAGCAGCTTAGTAGCGGGACCTAACAATGAGCAGTTCTTC	CASSLVAGPNNEQFF
.	TRBV7-2	TRBJ2-3	.	TGTGCCAGCACCCTTGGAGCAGGGAGCACAGATACGCAGTATTTT	CASTLGAGSTDTQYF
.	TRBV6-1	TRBJ1-1	.	TGTGCCAGCACATGGGGGGGGAACACTGAAGCTTTCTTT	CASTWGGNTEAFF
.	TRBV6-5	TRBJ2-3	.	TGTGCCAGCCCGGGGGTCGGGGATACGCAGTATTTT	CASPGVGDTQYF
.	TRBV2	TRBJ2-7	.	TGTGCCAGCAGTGAAGGGGGCACCTACTACGAGCAGTACTTC	CASSEGGTYYEQYF
.	TRBV18	TRBJ2-5	.	TGTGCCAGCTCACTCCTACCACAAGAGACCCAGTACTTC	CASSLLPQETQYF
.	TRBV10-3	TRBJ2-3	TRBD2	TGTGCCATCAGTGAGCCAATAGCGGGTCGTTCCACAGATACGCAGTATTTT	CAISEPIAGRSTDTQYF
.	TRBV24-1	TRBJ2-1	.	TGTGCCACCAGTGATTTGGCCCCGAGCTCCTACAATGAGCAGTTCTTC	CATSDLAPSSYNEQFF
.	TRBV20-1	TRBJ1-1	TRBD1	TGCAGTGCCCTGGGACAGGGGGAGACTGAAGCTTTCTTT	CSALGQGETEAFF
.	TRBV20-1	TRBJ2-4	.	TGCAGTGCTCCTAGTTTGCCGGGGAACATTCAGTACTTC	CSAPSLPGNIQYF
few	TRBV12-3/TRBV12-4	TRBJ2-7	.	TGTGCCAGCAGTTCCACCACAGGGTTTTTCTACGAGCAGTACTTC	CASSSTTGFFYEQYF
once	TRBV7-2	TRBJ1-1	.	TGTGCCAGCAGCTTAGCTCCGCTAGACGTCCACCCCAGGAGGAACACTGAAGCTTTCTTT	CASSLAPLDVHPRRNTEAFF
.	TRBV12-3/TRBV12-4	TRBJ2-3	.	TGTGCCAGCAGTCATTTGGGCCTATCCAGAACAGATACGCAGTATTTT	CASSHLGLSRTDTQYF
few	TRBV7-9	TRBJ1-2	.	TGTGCCAGTCAAGGGAGGACAGCCCCTCTATCCTATGGCTACACCTTC	CASQGRTAPLSYGYTF
once	TRBV29-1	TRBJ2-4	TRBD2	TGCAGCGCTCTACCCTTAGCGGGGGTACGGGAAAACATTCAGTACTTC	CSALPLAGVRENIQYF
.	TRBV7-9	TRBJ2-2	.	TGTGCCAGCAGCTTAGGAAGAGCGGACAACACCGGGGAGCTGTTTTTT	CASSLGRADNTGELFF
.	TRBV12-3/TRBV12-4	TRBJ2-5	TRBD2	TGTGCCAGCAGTTTCTCAAGACTAGCGGGAGACCAAGAGACCCAGTACTTC	CASSFSRLAGDQETQYF
.	TRBV9	TRBJ2-1	.	TGTGCCAGCAGCTCCGGAGGGGGAGTCAATGAGCAGTTCTTC	CASSSGGGVNEQFF
.	TRBV5-1	TRBJ2-7	TRBD2	TGCGCCAGCAGCCTGAGCGGGGGGCAGTACGAGCAGTACTTC	CASSLSGGQYEQYF
.	TRBV20-1	TRBJ1-6	.	TGCAGTGCTAGCGAGGTTCTGACCCCCCACTTT	CSASEVLTPHF
.	TRBV9	TRBJ2-4	TRBD1	TGTGCCAGCAGCGTAGGGGGAGGACAGGGGGCTGCCAAAAACATTCAGTACTTC	CASSVGGGQGAAKNIQYF
few	TRBV6-5	TRBJ1-2	TRBD1	TGTGCCAGCAGTCAGGGGGCCCAATATGGCTACACCTTC	CASSQGAQYGYTF
few	TRBV28	TRBJ2-7	TRBD2	TGTGCCAGCCACCCTGGAGCGGGGAGACTCAATGAGCAGTACTTC	CASHPGAGRLNEQYF
.	TRBV12-3/TRBV12-4	TRBJ1-5	.	TGTGCCAGCAGGTCCTGGGGGGATAGCAATCAGCCCCAGCATTTT	CASRSWGDSNQPQHF
many	TRBV6-5	TRBJ1-2	.	TGTGCCAGCAGCCCCGGCTCGGGCTATGGCTACACCTTC	CASSPGSGYGYTF
few	TRBV4-2	TRBJ2-7	.	TGTGCCAGCAGCCAAGAACCCACCGTGGAGCAGTACTTC	CASSQEPTVEQYF
.	TRBV4-1	TRBJ1-6	.	TGCGCCAGCAGCCCCTACGGGGGCGGGTCACCCCTCCACTTT	CASSPYGGGSPLHF
.	TRBV9	TRBJ2-5	.	TGTGCCAGCAGCGTAGCTGGCGGCCTCTACAATGAGCAGTACTTC	CASSVAGGLYNEQYF
.	TRBV7-2	TRBJ2-2	.	TGTGCCAGCAGCCCCTGGGACTACACCGGGGAGCTGTTTTTT	CASSPWDYTGELFF
few	TRBV7-9	TRBJ2-1	.	TGTGCCAGCAGCTTAGTCGGCGGGCTGCATTACAATGAGCAGTTCTTC	CASSLVGGLHYNEQFF
many	TRBV2	TRBJ2-5	TRBD2	TGTGCCAGCAGGGGAGGGTTTGAAGAGACCCAGTACTTC	CASRGGFEETQYF
.	TRBV7-2	TRBJ2-5	.	TGTGCCAGCAGCTTAGTTCGGGGGAGGATGATGGAGACCCAGTACTTC	CASSLVRGRMMETQYF